The rows below give T cell receptor beta chains drawn from one sample of a study of blood T cell repertoires in COVID-19. The table came from immunoSEQ multiplex PCR; TCRdb's copy has only in-frame clones and leaves some out. The repertoire holds around 110,000 clones, around nine tenths seen once, with roughly 1.2% in the top ten. Sequencing used peripheral blood. These receptor sequences come from a woman aged 25 to 45 with acute or convalescent COVID-19. The CDR3 runs from the conserved cysteine through the conserved F or W. Fields, in order: J gene, clone size, V gene, D gene, CDR3 protein, CDR3 DNA. The D gene is left open where the match is weak. Expanded clones are given a class, and other clones once, few, many or no size at all.

>TRBJ1-6|NA|TRBV3-1/TRBV3-2|TRBD1
CASSPPGTGGRSPLHF
TGTGCCAGCAGCCCCCCCGGGACAGGGGGCAGATCACCCCTCCACTTT
>TRBJ2-4|NA|TRBV7-6|NA
CASGPQYGGKNIQYF
TGTGCCAGCGGCCCCCAATACGGGGGCAAAAACATTCAGTACTTC
>TRBJ2-5|NA|TRBV7-3|TRBD2
CASSLLAGAWETQYF
TGTGCCAGCAGCCTACTAGCGGGAGCTTGGGAGACCCAGTACTTC
>TRBJ2-1|NA|TRBV5-4|TRBD1
CATPGQGFNEQFF
TGTGCCACACCGGGACAGGGTTTCAATGAGCAGTTCTTC
>TRBJ2-2|NA|TRBV27|NA
CASSLSYRASGELFF
TGTGCCAGCAGTTTATCGTACAGGGCGTCCGGGGAGCTGTTTTTT
>TRBJ2-5|NA|TRBV11-3|NA
CASSLDRQETQYF
TGTGCCAGCAGCTTAGATCGTCAAGAGACCCAGTACTTC
>TRBJ1-2|NA|TRBV5-4|NA
CASSLVGQQSYGYTF
TGTGCCAGCAGCTTGGTAGGACAGCAATCCTATGGCTACACCTTC
>TRBJ2-7|NA|TRBV18|TRBD1
CASSGERTGGGYEQYF
TGTGCCAGCTCAGGCGAGAGGACAGGGGGTGGCTACGAGCAGTACTTC
>TRBJ2-5|NA|TRBV30|NA
CAWSVNGGETQYF
TGTGCCTGGAGTGTAAACGGAGGGGAGACCCAGTACTTC
>TRBJ1-5|few|TRBV28|NA
CASSLQGYSNQPQHF
TGTGCCAGCAGTTTGCAGGGGTATAGCAATCAGCCCCAGCATTTT
>TRBJ2-1|NA|TRBV5-1|NA
CASSQWTLGNNEQFF
TGCGCCAGCAGCCAATGGACTTTGGGCAACAATGAGCAGTTCTTC
>TRBJ1-2|once|TRBV30|TRBD1
CAWSQGQYGYTF
TGTGCCTGGAGCCAGGGACAGTATGGCTACACCTTC
>TRBJ2-1|few|TRBV2|TRBD1
CASSGDRGGSNEQFF
TGTGCCAGCAGTGGGGACAGGGGAGGATCCAATGAGCAGTTCTTC
>TRBJ2-1|NA|TRBV14|NA
CASSHRSRQYNEQFF
TGTGCCAGCAGCCATCGGAGCCGGCAATACAATGAGCAGTTCTTC
>TRBJ1-1|NA|TRBV29-1|TRBD1
CSVTRGTVNTEAFF
TGCAGCGTCACTCGGGGGACAGTGAACACTGAAGCTTTCTTT
>TRBJ2-1|NA|TRBV9|NA
CASSSSGRRGEQFF
TGTGCCAGCAGCTCTTCAGGACGCCGGGGAGAGCAGTTCTTC
>TRBJ2-2|NA|TRBV5-8|NA
CASSLDGLVSGELFF
TGTGCCAGCAGCTTAGACGGGTTGGTTTCCGGGGAGCTGTTTTTT
>TRBJ1-6|NA|TRBV30|TRBD1
CAWWTGPNSPLHF
TGTGCCTGGTGGACAGGCCCTAATTCACCCCTCCACTTT
>TRBJ1-4|NA|TRBV15|TRBD1
CATSRTGGWEKLFF
TGTGCCACCAGCAGGACAGGGGGCTGGGAAAAACTGTTTTTT
>TRBJ1-6|NA|TRBV28|NA
CASSRGSGGDSPLHF
TGTGCCAGCAGTAGGGGGTCTGGGGGCGATTCACCCCTCCACTTT
>TRBJ1-4|NA|TRBV6-1|NA
CASSEPSAARQDEKLFF
TGTGCCAGCAGTGAACCTTCGGCGGCGAGACAGGATGAAAAACTGTTTTTT
>TRBJ2-2|NA|TRBV24-1|NA
CATSKEGWTGELFF
TGTGCCACCAGCAAGGAGGGGTGGACCGGGGAGCTGTTTTTT
>TRBJ2-2|NA|TRBV19|NA
CASRSGASGELFF
TGTGCCAGTAGATCTGGTGCGTCCGGGGAGCTGTTTTTT
>TRBJ1-5|NA|TRBV24-1|NA
CATSTGLSNQPQHF
TGTGCCACCAGTACAGGGCTTAGCAATCAGCCCCAGCATTTT
>TRBJ2-7|once|TRBV2|NA
CASSVDQRYEQYF
TGTGCCAGCAGTGTAGATCAGCGATACGAGCAGTACTTC
>TRBJ1-2|NA|TRBV12-3/TRBV12-4|NA
CASSRGQNYGYTF
TGTGCCAGCAGCCGAGGACAAAACTATGGCTACACCTTC
>TRBJ2-1|NA|TRBV7-2|TRBD2
CASSLPTSGRGSSYNEQFF
TGTGCCAGCAGCTTACCTACTAGCGGGAGGGGGAGCTCCTACAATGAGCAGTTCTTC
>TRBJ2-3|NA|TRBV6-6|TRBD1
CASSYSSGQGDTQYF
TGTGCCAGCAGTTACTCCAGTGGACAGGGAGATACGCAGTATTTT
>TRBJ1-3|NA|TRBV30|TRBD1
CAGGQGQGNTIYF
TGTGCCGGGGGACAGGGTCAGGGAAACACCATATATTTT
>TRBJ2-4|NA|TRBV28|TRBD1
CASSPSSGTGDQNIQYF
TGTGCCAGCAGTCCTTCCTCCGGGACAGGGGACCAAAACATTCAGTACTTC
>TRBJ2-2|NA|TRBV24-1|NA
CATSDLAGETNTGELFF
TGTGCCACCAGTGATCTGGCCGGGGAAACGAACACCGGGGAGCTGTTTTTT
>TRBJ2-5|NA|TRBV28|NA
CASSLGLRYQETQYF
TGTGCCAGCAGTTTGGGGCTTCGGTACCAAGAGACCCAGTACTTC
>TRBJ1-2|NA|TRBV27|TRBD1
CASSRTGGSNYGYTF
TGTGCCAGCAGCCGGACAGGGGGCTCTAACTATGGCTACACCTTC
>TRBJ1-5|NA|TRBV3-1/TRBV3-2|NA
CASSQGGRQPQHF
TGTGCCAGCAGCCAGGGGGGAAGGCAGCCCCAGCATTTT
>TRBJ1-4|NA|TRBV11-2|NA
CASSLLEEKLFF
TGTGCCAGCAGCTTACTGGAGGAAAAACTGTTTTTT
>TRBJ2-7|NA|TRBV6-2/TRBV6-3|TRBD1
CASSGSQGILFREQYF
TGTGCCAGCAGCGGATCACAGGGGATTCTTTTCCGCGAGCAGTACTTC
>TRBJ1-5|NA|TRBV28|TRBD1
CASRPGTGGNQPQHF
TGTGCCAGCAGGCCCGGGACAGGGGGCAATCAGCCCCAGCATTTT